Below are 29 T cell receptor beta chains sequenced from a single sample in a study of PD-1 blockade in classical Hodgkin lymphoma. Repertoires were generated with immunoSEQ multiplex PCR, while TCRdb's copy carries only in-frame clones and drops some. The sample holds 9,000 to 10,000 clones, over 80% seen once. Time point meaning: cycle 4 day 1 (C4D1), after more than five weeks of nivolumab. Every patient experienced relapse after autologous stem cell transplantation, and brentuximab vedotin exposure varied. Isolation of CD4+ T cells from thawed PBMCs was performed by magnetic negative selection. The sequences come from CD4+ T cells from blood, collected before the fourth cycle of nivolumab. Receptors were obtained from a human donor with classical Hodgkin lymphoma.

The chain uses TRBV14 and TRBJ2-5; TRBD2 agrees at 9 bases. The V gene's germline CDR1 is SGHDN and CDR2 FVKESK. With V trimmed by 2 bases and J by 5 bases, 9 bases remained unmatched. The CDR3 consists of 16 residues. CDR3 protein: CASSQRGRGGYETQYF. The CDR3 nucleotides read TGTGCCAGCAGCCAACGAGGGCGGGGGGGCTATGAGACCCAGTACTTC. The whole variable domain, remainder taken from reference TRBV14 and TRBJ2-5, is EAGVTQFPSHSVIEKGQTVTLRCDPISGHDNLYWYRRVMGKEIKFLLHFVKESKQDESGMPNNRFLAERTGGTYSTLKVQPAELEDSGVYFCASSQRGRGGYETQYFGPGTRLLVL.

The V and J genes are TRBV28 and TRBJ1-6; 10 bases map to TRBD1. The V segment lost 5 bases and the J segment 7 bases; nucleotides outside the gene matches: 5. The CDR3 consists of 15 residues. CDR1 and CDR2 (germline): MDHEN, SYDVKM. CDR3 DNA sequence: TGTGCCAGCAGTCCCGGGACAGGGGCCAATTCACCCCTCCACTTT. Translated: CASSPGTGANSPLHF.

J is TRBJ2-2 and V is TRBV18; D gene ambiguous. CDR3 length equals 12 residues. Germline values: CDR1 KGHSH, CDR2 LQKENI. V was pared by 2 bases and J by 7 bases, with 5 bases between. CDR3 protein: CASSPNLGELFF. In DNA form, the CDR3 reads TGTGCCAGCTCACCAAATCTCGGGGAGCTGTTTTTT.

This clone was detected once. The chain employs TRBV5-4 and TRBJ1-2; D ambiguous. The germline V gene has CDR1 SGHNT and CDR2 YYREEE (reference sequence). This CDR3 has 15 residues. The ends were cut back, 0 bases at V and 4 bases at J, with 13 bases in the middle. Written as DNA, the CDR3 is TGTGCCAGCAGCTTGGTCCAGACGGAATTCTATGGCTACACCTTC. It translates to CASSLVQTEFYGYTF.

This rearrangement joins TRBV6-5 to TRBJ2-7, with D possibly TRBD2 on 5 matching bases. The CDR3 is made up of 15 amino acids. Between the trimmed V and J ends, which lost 6 bases and 4 bases, there was a span of 19 bases. Germline V gene sequence: CDR1 MNHEY, CDR2 SVGAGI. CDR3 loop: CASSKSGEGFYEQYF. The CDR3 bases are TGTGCCAGCAGCAAAAGCGGAGAGGGCTTTTACGAGCAGTACTTC.

This clone is judged medium-sized. For the CDR3, the DNA is TGTGCGACAGGGAGCGGTTATGGCTACACCTTC. Protein: CATGSGYGYTF. This chain joins TRBV7-6 and TRBJ1-2, with 7 bases identical to TRBD1. The length of the CDR3 is 11 residues. Germline CDR1 reads SGHVS; CDR2 reads FNYEAQ.

The rearrangement joins TRBV4-3 to TRBJ1-5, with D hard to call. The CDR3 is made up of 14 amino acids. Trimming took off 0 bases at V and 2 bases at J, with 5 bases between the two ends. Germline V gene sequence: CDR1 LGHNA, CDR2 YSLEER. CDR3 nucleotides: TGCGCCAGCAGCCAAGATCGGGGCAATCAGCCCCAGCATTTT. Its translation: CASSQDRGNQPQHF.

The chain is built from TRBV5-6 and TRBJ1-2, with 9 bases matching TRBD1. V shed 4 bases and J 1 base; nucleotides not matched to a gene: 8. The CDR3 is 16 residues long. CDR1 is SGHDT and CDR2 is YYEEEE in the germline V gene. DNA of the CDR3: TGTGCCAGCAGCCCCCAAGGGACAGGGATTAACTATGGCTACACCTTC. Its translation: CASSPQGTGINYGYTF.

The chain is built from TRBV19 and TRBJ1-5; TRBD1 matches at 8 bases. The CDR3 is made up of 17 amino acids. Germline CDR1 reads LNHDA; CDR2 reads SQIVND (reference sequence). J gave up 0 bases and V 4 bases, and 8 bases lay outside the gene matches. CDR3 coding DNA: TGTGCCAGTAGTAGCCCCCCGGGACAGGTTAGCAATCAGCCCCAGCATTTT. It encodes CASSSPPGQVSNQPQHF.

The V gene is TRBV2, the J gene TRBJ1-5, with 8 bases fitting TRBD1. The CDR3 loop spans 17 amino acids. The V gene end was trimmed by 1 base and the J gene end by 3 bases; junction bases not matched to a gene: 8. Germline CDR1 SNHLY, CDR2 FYNNEI. In DNA form, the CDR3 reads TGTGCCAGCAGTGAAGGCCCAGACAGGGGACCCAATCAGCCCCAGCATTTT. Its translation: CASSEGPDRGPNQPQHF.

This sequence joins TRBV5-4 and TRBJ2-2; TRBD2 is a possible D gene (7 bases). The V end was cut by 5 bases, the J end by 10 bases, with 12 bases between. This CDR3 is built from 12 residues. From germline, CDR1 is SGHNT and CDR2 YYREEE (reference sequence). The CDR3 nucleotides are TGTGCCAGCAGTATAGGGGGGGTGGAGCTGTTTTTT. It codes for CASSIGGVELFF.

CDR3 residues: CASSLYRSSYEQYF. As DNA, the CDR3 is TGTGCCAGCAGCTTATACAGGTCCTCCTACGAGCAGTACTTC. The chain links TRBV7-6 to TRBJ2-7; D possibly corresponds to TRBD1 (5 bases). Germline V CDR1 and CDR2: SGHVS, FNYEAQ. Trimming cost V 2 bases and J 0 bases, with 8 bases left between them. The CDR3 is 14 residues long.

The chain couples TRBV6-5 to TRBJ2-5, with 9 nucleotides matching TRBD1. The CDR3 runs 15 residues. V lost 5 bases and J lost 5; bases outside the gene matches: 9. From germline, CDR1 is MNHEY and CDR2 SVGAGI. CDR3 loop: CASSPDRGEWETQYF. The CDR3 DNA is TGTGCCAGCAGTCCCGACAGGGGGGAGTGGGAGACCCAGTACTTC.

This clone has only one observation. The J gene is TRBJ2-7, the V gene TRBV6-6; perhaps D is TRBD1 or TRBD2 (5 bases each). Germline CDR1 MNHNY, CDR2 SVGAGI (reference sequence). This CDR3 spans 15 amino acids. The ends were cut back, 2 bases at V and 0 bases at J, with 11 bases in the middle. CDR3 sequence reads: CASSYRGPHSYEQYF. Here the CDR3 DNA reads TGTGCCAGCAGTTACAGGGGACCGCACTCCTACGAGCAGTACTTC.

This rearrangement joins TRBV19 to TRBJ2-1, with D uncertain. The CDR3 covers 17 residues. V lost 5 bases and J 1 base, leaving 18 bases between the germline ends. CDR1 and CDR2 (germline): LNHDA, SQIVND (reference sequence). This chain's CDR3 is CASSGRKGLISYNEQFF. The CDR3, as DNA: TGTGCCAGTAGTGGCCGCAAAGGGTTAATATCCTACAATGAGCAGTTCTTC.

This clone was found once. The rearrangement joins TRBV4-1 to TRBJ2-1, with 10 bases aligning to TRBD2. Germline loops: CDR1 MGHRA, CDR2 YSYEKL. The CDR3 has 17 amino acids. The junction had 9 bases not matched to a gene; V was cut back by 2 bases and J by 5 bases. Here the CDR3 DNA reads TGCGCCAGCAGCCAACCCTGGGCTAGCGGGAGAGACAATGAGCAGTTCTTC. Its translation: CASSQPWASGRDNEQFF.

The gene calls are TRBV5-1 and TRBJ2-6, with D hard to call. Germline V gene data show CDR1 as SGHRS and CDR2 as YFSETQ. The CDR3 extends over 14 amino acids. V gave up 4 bases and J gave up 2 bases, with 7 bases separating them. Written as DNA, the CDR3 is TGCGCCAGCAGCCTGGGTCCTGGGGCCAACGTCCTGACTTTC. Protein sequence: CASSLGPGANVLTF.

The gene calls are TRBV10-3 and TRBJ1-6; 7 bases fit TRBD1. CDR3 length equals 15 residues. The J segment lost 11 bases and the V segment lost 0 bases, leaving 7 bases of the junction unmatched. Looked up from germline, CDR1 is ENHRY and CDR2 is SYGVKD. The CDR3 sequence is CAISESGTVGAPLHF. The CDR3 nucleotides are TGTGCCATCAGTGAGTCGGGGACAGTGGGGGCACCCCTCCACTTT.

The rearrangement joins TRBV30 to TRBJ2-5; 13 bases agree with TRBD2. CDR1 is GTSNPN, CDR2 SVGIG, per germline (reference sequence). V gave up 4 bases and J gave up 1 base; unmatched junction bases: 3. The CDR3 has 15 residues. The CDR3 is CAWTRLAGGQETQYF. The CDR3 nucleotides read TGTGCCTGGACCCGACTAGCGGGGGGCCAAGAGACCCAGTACTTC.

The CDR3 here is CASSRRGKGDQETQYF. The CDR3 nucleotides are TGTGCCAGCAGCCGACGGGGGAAAGGTGACCAAGAGACCCAGTACTTC. The gene calls are TRBV9 and TRBJ2-5; TRBD2 is a possible D gene (6 bases). Trimming took 4 bases from V and 0 from J, leaving 16 bases between them. CDR3 length: 16 amino acids. Germline CDR1 is SGDLS and CDR2 is YYNGEE. Together with reference TRBV9 and TRBJ2-5, the CDR3 gives the full variable domain: DSGVTQTPKHLITATGQRVTLRCSPRSGDLSVYWYQQSLDQGLQFLIQYYNGEERAKGNILERFSAQQFPDLHSELNLSSLELGDSALYFCASSRRGKGDQETQYFGPGTRLLVL.

This chain connects TRBV4-2 to TRBJ2-7, with 8 nucleotides matching TRBD1. The CDR3 has 16 amino acids. Germline assignment: CDR1 LGHNA and CDR2 YNFKEQ. Germline trimming cut 1 base from V and 4 bases from J; bases unmatched to any gene: 9. The CDR3, as DNA: TGTGCCAGCAGCCAAGCAGTTGGGACAGGTCTTTACGAGCAGTACTTC. It is translated as CASSQAVGTGLYEQYF.

This clone was counted once. The rearrangement links TRBV7-2 to TRBJ2-3; D unresolved. V was pared by 1 base and J by 5 bases, with 4 bases between. Looked up from germline, CDR1 is SGHTA and CDR2 is FQGNSA. The CDR3 sequence is 12 residues long. CDR3 in DNA: TGTGCCAGCAGCTTAGATGGAGATACGCAGTATTTT. Protein sequence: CASSLDGDTQYF.

The V call is TRBV7-9, the J call TRBJ2-7, with 7 bases lining up with TRBD2. CDR3 length: 14 amino acids. V was clipped by 5 bases and J by 1 base; unmatched bases: 5. Germline values: CDR1 SEHNR, CDR2 FQNEAQ (reference sequence). CDR3 DNA: TGTGCCAGCAGCCGGACTAGGGAGTCCTACGAGCAGTACTTC. Protein: CASSRTRESYEQYF.

This clone showed up just a few times. The gene calls are TRBV11-3 and TRBJ2-1, with 7 bases identical to TRBD2. V trimming: 4 bases; J trimming: 1 base; junction bases outside the gene matches: 1. This CDR3 has 14 amino acids. CDR1 SGHNT and CDR2 YENEEA come from the germline V gene. This chain's CDR3 is CASSWGGSYNEQFF. Written as DNA, the CDR3 is TGTGCCAGCAGCTGGGGGGGGTCCTACAATGAGCAGTTCTTC.

This clone came up once. The chain has TRBV18 and TRBJ2-1; 10 bases line up with TRBD2. Germline CDR1 KGHSH, CDR2 LQKENI. The trim removed 4 bases at V and 8 bases at J, leaving 8 bases unmatched. This CDR3 has 15 residues. In DNA, the CDR3 is TGTGCCAGCTCACTAGGCCTAGCGGGAGATGATGAGCAGTTCTTC. Translated, it gives CASSLGLAGDDEQFF.

The rearrangement joins TRBV4-3 to TRBJ2-7; no definite D call. The CDR3 contains 13 residues. Germline V gene sequence: CDR1 LGHNA, CDR2 YSLEER. The germline V and J ends were trimmed by 4 bases and 7 bases, with 14 bases remaining between them. CDR3 DNA: TGCGCCAGCAGCCTGAGTCCGGGTTGGGAGCAGTACTTC. It codes for CASSLSPGWEQYF.

This clone was counted a few times. The gene calls are TRBV28 and TRBJ2-7; D remains ambiguous. This CDR3 contains 10 residues. Germline V gene sequence: CDR1 MDHEN, CDR2 SYDVKM. Trimming pared 5 bases from V and 3 bases from J, leaving 2 bases between. CDR3 protein: CASSHYEQYF. CDR3 nucleotides: TGTGCCAGCAGTCACTACGAGCAGTACTTC.

The gene calls are TRBV11-2 and TRBJ2-7; D ambiguous. Germline V gives CDR1 SGHAT, CDR2 FQNNGV. V lost 1 base and J 2 bases, leaving 3 bases between the germline ends. This CDR3 has 12 residues. CDR3 amino acids: CASSLVPYEQYF. The CDR3, as DNA: TGTGCCAGCAGCTTAGTACCCTACGAGCAGTACTTC. The whole variable domain, filled in from reference TRBV11-2 and TRBJ2-7, reads EAGVAQSPRYKIIEKRQSVAFWCNPISGHATLYWYQQILGQGPKLLIQFQNNGVVDDSQLPKDRFSAERLKGVDSTLKIQPAKLEDSAVYLCASSLVPYEQYFGPGTRLTVT.

The chain joins TRBV30 to TRBJ1-3; D ambiguous. The V gene lost 0 bases and the J gene lost 0 bases, with 9 bases spanning the gap. Per germline, CDR1 GTSNPN and CDR2 SVGIG (reference sequence). CDR3 size: 15 residues. Here the CDR3 reads CAWSVSLGSGNTIYF. DNA of the CDR3: TGTGCCTGGAGTGTATCTCTGGGCTCTGGAAACACCATATATTTT.